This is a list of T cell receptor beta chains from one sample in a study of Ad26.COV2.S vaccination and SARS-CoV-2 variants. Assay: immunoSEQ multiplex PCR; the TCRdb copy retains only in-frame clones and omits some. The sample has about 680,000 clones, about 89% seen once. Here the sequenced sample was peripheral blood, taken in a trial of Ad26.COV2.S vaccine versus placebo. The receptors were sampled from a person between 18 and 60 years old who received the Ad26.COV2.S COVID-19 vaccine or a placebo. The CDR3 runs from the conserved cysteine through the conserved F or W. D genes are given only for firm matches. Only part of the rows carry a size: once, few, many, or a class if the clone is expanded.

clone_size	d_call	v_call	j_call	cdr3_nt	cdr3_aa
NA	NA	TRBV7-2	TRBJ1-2	TGTGCCAGCACCTCGGGGTGGTGGAACTATGGCTACACCTTC	CASTSGWWNYGYTF
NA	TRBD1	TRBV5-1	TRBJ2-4	TGCGCCAGCAGCCTCGGACAGGGAGCAAACATTCAGTACTTC	CASSLGQGANIQYF
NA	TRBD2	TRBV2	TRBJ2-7	TGTGCCAGCAGTGATGAGCGGGAGCGCTCCTACGAGCAGTACTTC	CASSDERERSYEQYF
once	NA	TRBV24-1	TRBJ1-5	TGTGCCACCGCGGGGGTCAGCAATCAGCCCCAGCATTTT	CATAGVSNQPQHF
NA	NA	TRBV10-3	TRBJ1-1	TGTGCCATCAGTGATAGGCAGGGCACTGAAGCTTTCTTT	CAISDRQGTEAFF
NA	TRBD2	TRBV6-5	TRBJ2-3	TGTGCCAGCAGTTTAGCGGGAGGCACAGATACGCAGTATTTT	CASSLAGGTDTQYF
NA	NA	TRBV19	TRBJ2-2	TGTGCCAGTAGTCGAGGGGAGATATTGAACACCGGGGAGCTGTTTTTT	CASSRGEILNTGELFF
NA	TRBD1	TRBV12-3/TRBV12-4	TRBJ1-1	TGTGCCAGCAGAACTCAGGGGGGAGTCGAAGCTTTCTTT	CASRTQGGVEAFF
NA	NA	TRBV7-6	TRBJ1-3	TGTGCCAGCAGCCTGGAGACCCAACTCTATGCTGGAAACACCATATATTTT	CASSLETQLYAGNTIYF
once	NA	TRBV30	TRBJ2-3	TGTGCCTGGAGTAGAGGTGGGGATACGCAGTATTTT	CAWSRGGDTQYF
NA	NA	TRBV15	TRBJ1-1	TGTGCCACCAGCAAACCTGGGGCGAGCCCTGAAGCTTTCTTT	CATSKPGASPEAFF
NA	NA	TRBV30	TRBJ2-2	TGTGCCTGGAGTGTACTCCTACGAAGGGCCGGGGAGCTGTTTTTT	CAWSVLLRRAGELFF
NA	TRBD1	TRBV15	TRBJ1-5	TGTGCCACCAGCGGAGGCTCTCACAGGGGGGGGCAGCCCCAGCATTTT	CATSGGSHRGGQPQHF
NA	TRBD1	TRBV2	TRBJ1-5	TGTGCCAGCAGTCACGATCCGGGACAGGGAGGAGACCAGCCCCAGCATTTT	CASSHDPGQGGDQPQHF
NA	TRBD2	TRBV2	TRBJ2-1	TGTGCCAGCAGTGCCCAACATAGCGGACTAGGTGGCAATGAGCAGTTCTTC	CASSAQHSGLGGNEQFF
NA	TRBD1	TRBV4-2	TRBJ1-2	TGTGCCAGCAGCCGTAGGTTACAGGGGGTGGGTAACTATGGCTACACCTTC	CASSRRLQGVGNYGYTF
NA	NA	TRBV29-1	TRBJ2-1	TGCAGCGTGGTCCAGGGGTTTTGGCAGTTCTTC	CSVVQGFWQFF
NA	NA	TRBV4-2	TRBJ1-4	TGTGCCAGCAGCCAAGGGCAAGGGGCGTTTGAAAAACTGTTTTTT	CASSQGQGAFEKLFF
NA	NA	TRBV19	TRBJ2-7	TGTGCCAGTAGTATAGTAGGGGCAGTTGGTGGACACGAGCAGTACTTC	CASSIVGAVGGHEQYF
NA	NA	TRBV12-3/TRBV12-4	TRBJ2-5	TGTGCCAGCGCCACACCCGCACGGACCCAGTACTTC	CASATPARTQYF
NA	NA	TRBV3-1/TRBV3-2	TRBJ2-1	TGTGCCAGCAGCCAAGACAAAGGATATAGTGAGCAGTTCTTC	CASSQDKGYSEQFF
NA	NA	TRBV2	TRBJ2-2	TGTGCCAGCAGTGAACCAGAGACAGGGAGGAACGGGGAGCTGTTTTTT	CASSEPETGRNGELFF
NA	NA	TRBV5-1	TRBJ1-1	TGCGCCAGCAGCTTGGAGTGGAGGGGGAACACTGAAGCTTTCTTT	CASSLEWRGNTEAFF
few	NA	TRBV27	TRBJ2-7	TGTGCCAGCAGTTTTCTAGCGAACTACGAGCAGTACTTC	CASSFLANYEQYF
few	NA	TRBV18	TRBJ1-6	TGTGCCAGCTCACCAGGGGAGGGTTATTCACCCCTCCACTTT	CASSPGEGYSPLHF
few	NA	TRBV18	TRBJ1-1	TGTGCCAGCTCACCAGGGGCGGGTCGGGAGTGGAGTGAAGCTTTCTTT	CASSPGAGREWSEAFF
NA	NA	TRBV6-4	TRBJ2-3	TGTGCCAGCAGTGACTATGATACGCAGTATTTT	CASSDYDTQYF
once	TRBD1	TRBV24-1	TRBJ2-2	TGTGCCACCAGTGAGCAAGACAGGGGCAACACCGGGGAGCTGTTTTTT	CATSEQDRGNTGELFF
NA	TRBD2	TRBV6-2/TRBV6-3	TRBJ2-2	TGTGCCAGCAGCCTCCTAGCGGGAGGTTACACCGGGGAGCTGTTTTTT	CASSLLAGGYTGELFF
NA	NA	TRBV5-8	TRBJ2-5	TGTGCCAGCAGCCCCCTTAGTAGTATACAAGAGACCCAGTACTTC	CASSPLSSIQETQYF
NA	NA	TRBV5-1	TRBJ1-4	TGCGCCAGCAGCGGAGGGGGAATGAATGAAAAACTGTTTTTT	CASSGGGMNEKLFF
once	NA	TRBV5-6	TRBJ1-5	TGTGCCAGCAGCATCGGTAGCAATCAGCCCCAGCATTTT	CASSIGSNQPQHF
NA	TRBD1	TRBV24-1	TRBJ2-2	TGTGCCACCAGTCCAAACAGGGGGCAAAACACCGGGGAGCTGTTTTTT	CATSPNRGQNTGELFF
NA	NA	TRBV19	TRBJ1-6	TGTGCCAGTAGAAACAGCTCCTATAATTCACCCCTCCACTTT	CASRNSSYNSPLHF
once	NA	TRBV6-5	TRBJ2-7	TGTGCCAGCAGTTACGGATCAGGCAGACCCTACGAGCAGTACTTC	CASSYGSGRPYEQYF
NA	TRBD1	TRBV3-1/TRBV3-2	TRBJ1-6	TGTGCCAGCAGCTCCCGGACAGGGGGAGTCTCCTATAATTCACCCCTCCACTTT	CASSSRTGGVSYNSPLHF
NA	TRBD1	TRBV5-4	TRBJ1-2	TGTGCCAGCGGAAAGACAGGGGGAGACTATGGCTACACCTTC	CASGKTGGDYGYTF
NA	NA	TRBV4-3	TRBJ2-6	TGCGCCAGCAGCCAAGAAAGTCATTGGAGGGCCGGGGCCAACGTCCTGACTTTC	CASSQESHWRAGANVLTF
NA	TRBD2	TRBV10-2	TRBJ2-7	TGCGCCAGCGGGGGACTAACTAGCGATTCCTACGAGCAGTACTTC	CASGGLTSDSYEQYF
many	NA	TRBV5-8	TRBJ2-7	TGTGCCAGCAGCTATCCCGACTTGTACGAGCAGTACTTC	CASSYPDLYEQYF
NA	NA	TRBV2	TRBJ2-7	TGTGCCAGCAGTGGGCAGGGCCACGAGCAGTACTTC	CASSGQGHEQYF
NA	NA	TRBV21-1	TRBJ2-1	TGTGCCAGCAGCGAACCCGGGACTAGCTATAACCATCCACATAATGAGCAGTTCTTC	CASSEPGTSYNHPHNEQFF